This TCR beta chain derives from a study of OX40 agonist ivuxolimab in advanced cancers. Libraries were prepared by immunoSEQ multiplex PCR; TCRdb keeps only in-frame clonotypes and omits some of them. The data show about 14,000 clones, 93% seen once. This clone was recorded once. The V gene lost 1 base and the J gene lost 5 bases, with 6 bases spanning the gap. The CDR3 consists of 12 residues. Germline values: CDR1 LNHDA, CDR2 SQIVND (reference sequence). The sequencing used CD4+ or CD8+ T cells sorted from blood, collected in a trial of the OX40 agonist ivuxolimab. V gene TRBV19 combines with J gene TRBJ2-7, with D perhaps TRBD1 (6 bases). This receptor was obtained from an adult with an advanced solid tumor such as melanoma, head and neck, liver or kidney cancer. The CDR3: CASSIGTDEQYF. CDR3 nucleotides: TGTGCCAGTAGTATAGGGACAGACGAGCAGTACTTC.